Sequencing of this TCR beta chain was carried out in a study of cytomegalovirus exposure and HLA in healthy donors. Notes on the study in general: The study recorded over 150 TCR beta chains that were cytomegalovirus-associated. Most TCR sequences proved rare, with some public TCRs found in many donors. In vitro confirmation showed a few CMV-associated chains to be CMV antigen specific.

The ends were cut back, 3 bases at V and 5 bases at J, with 9 bases in the middle. Germline assignment: CDR1 SGDLS and CDR2 YYNGEE. This CDR3 region has 13 residues. Comments on this clone: Its antigen is unidentified.

Assay: immunoSEQ multiplex PCR; the TCRdb copy retains only in-frame clones and omits some. In the table there are 150,000 to 200,000 clones, about 85% of which are singletons. The clonotype originates from a man younger than 35 in good health and CMV-seropositive. The chain carries TRBV9 and TRBJ2-1, with D unresolved. The sequenced sample was PBMCs. DNA for the CDR3: TGTGCCAGCAGCGACCAGTTGCACAATGAGCAGTTCTTC. Translating gives CASSDQLHNEQFF.